The next 16 T cell receptor beta chains were all read from a single sample in a study of shared clonotypes between healthy human individuals. Here immunoSEQ multiplex PCR was the method, and the copy in TCRdb shows in-frame clones only, minus some. The sample records around 1,900,000 clones, 90% to 95% being singletons. Cells designated naive CD8 were CD45RO-negative and were positively selected for CCR7, with terminally differentiated effector memory CD45RA+ cells excluded. Sequencing was carried out using naive CD8+ T cells from PBMCs. The receptors derive from a man aged 18-30 years in good health. Some clones in this sample may be carry-over from other donors' samples.

This sequence joins TRBV7-9 and TRBJ1-4; 8 nucleotides match TRBD1. The CDR3 totals 14 residues. V trimming: 4 bases; J trimming: 6 bases; junction bases outside the gene matches: 4. Germline CDR1 and CDR2: SEHNR and FQNEAQ (reference sequence). This CDR3 is CASSSQGADEKLFF. The CDR3 DNA follows: TGTGCCAGCAGCTCCCAGGGGGCGGATGAAAAACTGTTTTTT.

The chain employs TRBV27 and TRBJ2-1, with TRBD2 as a possible D gene (6 bases). Trimming pared 2 bases from V and 9 bases from J, leaving 17 bases between. This CDR3 spans 15 amino acids. Germline assignment: CDR1 MNHEY and CDR2 SMNVEV (reference sequence). CDR3 nucleotides: TGTGCCAGCAGTTTACTGGACTACCCCTATGGTGAGCAGTTCTTC. Amino acids: CASSLLDYPYGEQFF.

The rearrangement uses TRBV15 and TRBJ2-7, with D perhaps TRBD1 (6 bases). CDR3 size: 13 residues. V lost 6 bases and J 3 bases, leaving 12 bases between the germline ends. The germline V gene has CDR1 LNHNV and CDR2 YYDKDF (reference sequence). The CDR3 region has the DNA TGTGCCACCAGGTTACAGGGCTACTACGAGCAGTACTTC. Amino acids: CATRLQGYYEQYF.

The genes are TRBV5-6 and TRBJ1-2; 9 positions agree with TRBD1. Looked up from germline, CDR1 is SGHDT and CDR2 is YYEEEE. V lost 0 bases to trimming and J lost 4 bases; unmatched junction nucleotides: 4. The CDR3 consists of 15 residues. For the CDR3, the DNA is TGTGCCAGCAGCTTGGCACAGGGGGCTTTCTATGGCTACACCTTC. Protein sequence: CASSLAQGAFYGYTF.

This chain links TRBV5-6 with TRBJ2-5, with unresolved D. V lost 2 bases to trimming and J lost 4 bases, with 12 bases between them. Germline CDR1 is SGHDT and CDR2 is YYEEEE. This CDR3 is built from 14 residues. This CDR3 reads CASSLSEPRETQYF. DNA for the CDR3: TGTGCCAGCAGCTTATCAGAGCCTCGAGAGACCCAGTACTTC.

The chain carries TRBV4-3 and TRBJ2-1; TRBD1 agrees at 7 bases. CDR3 length: 15 residues. Germline V lookup: CDR1 LGHNA, CDR2 YSLEER. The trim removed 0 bases at V and 3 bases at J, leaving 2 bases unmatched. In DNA, the CDR3 is TGCGCCAGCAGCCAAGATGCAGGGGGCTACAATGAGCAGTTCTTC. This sequence encodes CASSQDAGGYNEQFF.

Points on this clone: Other DNA variants within this sample encode the same CDR3. The chain links TRBV6-5 to TRBJ1-1; perhaps TRBD1 as D (5 bases). Trimming removed 2 bases from V and 5 bases from J, with 6 bases in between. The CDR3 is made up of 12 amino acids. From germline, CDR1 is MNHEY and CDR2 SVGAGI. CDR3 protein: CASSYDRTEAFF. CDR3 in DNA: TGTGCCAGCAGTTACGACAGAACTGAAGCTTTCTTT.

The chain employs TRBV7-9 and TRBJ2-1; D call uncertain. Germline loops: CDR1 SEHNR, CDR2 FQNEAQ (reference sequence). The V end lost 1 base, the J end lost 4 bases, and 5 bases lay between the germline ends. The CDR3 sequence is 13 residues long. This CDR3 is CASSLGRYNEQFF. As DNA, the CDR3 is TGTGCCAGCAGCTTAGGGCGGTACAATGAGCAGTTCTTC.

The chain couples TRBV19 to TRBJ1-2; D is possibly TRBD1 (5 bases). V lost 4 bases, J lost 1 base, and 13 bases lay in between. CDR3 length: 15 residues. CDR1 LNHDA and CDR2 SQIVND come from the germline V gene (reference sequence). CDR3 region: CASSNSWGGNYGYTF. The CDR3 nucleotides read TGTGCCAGTAGTAATTCGTGGGGCGGTAACTATGGCTACACCTTC. Variable domain in full (rest from reference TRBV19 and TRBJ1-2): DGGITQSPKYLFRKEGQNVTLSCEQNLNHDAMYWYRQDPGQGLRLIYYSQIVNDFQKGDIAEGYSVSREKKESFPLTVTSAQKNPTAFYLCASSNSWGGNYGYTFGSGTRLTVV.

The chain recombines TRBV7-9 with TRBJ1-2, with D possibly being TRBD1 (5 bases). This CDR3 region has 14 residues. The ends were cut back, 5 bases at V and 4 bases at J, with 14 bases in the middle. CDR1 and CDR2 (germline): SEHNR, FQNEAQ (reference sequence). The CDR3 sequence: CASSPIGQTYGYTF. In DNA form, the CDR3 reads TGTGCCAGCAGCCCGATCGGACAAACCTATGGCTACACCTTC.

The chain couples TRBV7-9 to TRBJ2-5; 8 positions agree with TRBD1. The CDR3 is 17 residues long. Germline CDR1 SEHNR, CDR2 FQNEAQ (reference sequence). The V and J ends lost 1 base and 4 bases, in that order; junction bases with no gene match: 11. CDR3 coding DNA: TGTGCCAGCAGCTTAGGCAGGGGGCGAGGATTAGGAGAGACCCAGTACTTC. This codes for CASSLGRGRGLGETQYF.

The chain recombines TRBV27 with TRBJ2-7; D may be TRBD2 (5 bases). Deletions cut 2 bases from V and 2 bases from J, with 13 bases between. This CDR3 is 15 amino acids long. Germline V gene sequence: CDR1 MNHEY, CDR2 SMNVEV (reference sequence). The CDR3 DNA follows: TGTGCCAGCAGTTTACGGGCGGGTCAGACCTACGAGCAGTACTTC. Protein: CASSLRAGQTYEQYF.

V is TRBV12-5 and J is TRBJ2-1; tentative D call: TRBD2 (6 bases). CDR1 and CDR2 (germline): LGHNT, FRNRAP. V was shortened by 0 bases and J by 8 bases, with 11 bases between the two germline ends. The length of the CDR3 is 14 residues. The CDR3 loop reads CASGLVGGYHEQFF. CDR3 in DNA: TGTGCTAGTGGTTTGGTGGGGGGTTACCATGAGCAGTTCTTC.

Comment on this clone: The sample holds other DNA sequences that translate to the same CDR3. This rearrangement joins TRBV11-2 to TRBJ2-2; D call uncertain. Germline loops: CDR1 SGHAT, CDR2 FQNNGV. CDR3 size: 12 residues. Trimming removed 3 bases at V and 4 bases at J, with 3 bases between. The CDR3 region has the DNA TGTGCCAGCAGCTTGGGCACCGGGGAGCTGTTTTTT. Amino acids: CASSLGTGELFF.

The V call is TRBV27, the J call TRBJ1-5; D unclear. V was shortened by 6 bases and J by 6 bases, with 9 bases between the two germline ends. Germline CDR1 is MNHEY and CDR2 is SMNVEV (reference sequence). CDR3 length: 12 residues. CDR3 protein: CASRTAGQPQHF. In DNA form, the CDR3 reads TGTGCCAGCAGGACCGCCGGTCAGCCCCAGCATTTT.

V and J are TRBV7-9 and TRBJ2-5; the D gene is possibly TRBD2 (5 bases). The CDR3 is made up of 15 amino acids. Per germline, CDR1 SEHNR and CDR2 FQNEAQ (reference sequence). Deletions cut 2 bases from V and 2 bases from J, with 12 bases between. The CDR3 DNA reads TGTGCCAGCAGCTTATCCTTCCCGGGGCAAGAGACCCAGTACTTC. It codes for CASSLSFPGQETQYF.